This is a list of T cell receptor beta chains from one sample in a study of T cells in localized non-small cell lung cancer. Measured with immunoSEQ multiplex PCR; TCRdb has only the in-frame clones, and not every one. The repertoire consists of some 28,000 clones, with 80% to 90% occurring once and the leading ten covering 2.5% to 3%. The material sequenced was peripheral blood, taken before any cancer treatment. The receptor set was obtained from a woman between 18 and 50 years old with stage I lung adenocarcinoma. Both conserved end residues are part of each CDR3. A D gene is named only where the DNA matches it firmly. Size is omitted from some rows. Given values are once, few, many or a class for expanded clones.

J: TRBJ1-4
D: NA
V: TRBV13
size: NA
DNA: TGTGCCAGCAGCCCTAGACCGGACAGAAATGAAAAACTGTTTTTT
CDR3: CASSPRPDRNEKLFF

J: TRBJ1-5
D: NA
V: TRBV23-1
size: NA
DNA: TGCGCCAGCCCCCAACGAGGACGAGAGTCTGGCAATCAGCCCCAGCATTTT
CDR3: CASPQRGRESGNQPQHF

J: TRBJ1-1
D: NA
V: TRBV11-3
size: NA
DNA: TGTGCCAGCAGCTCGCGCGACTACGTGAACACTGAAGCTTTCTTT
CDR3: CASSSRDYVNTEAFF

J: TRBJ2-1
D: TRBD2
V: TRBV5-6
size: NA
DNA: TGTGCCAGCAGCCTAGATCTCGGGAGGGTATACAATGAGCAGTTCTTC
CDR3: CASSLDLGRVYNEQFF

J: TRBJ1-2
D: NA
V: TRBV7-9
size: NA
DNA: TGTGCCAGCAGCTTAGCTCGTGGGGACTATGGCTACACCTTC
CDR3: CASSLARGDYGYTF

J: TRBJ2-7
D: NA
V: TRBV7-8
size: NA
DNA: TGTGCCAGCAGCCCCAGCGACTACGAGCAGTACTTC
CDR3: CASSPSDYEQYF

J: TRBJ1-4
D: NA
V: TRBV19
size: NA
DNA: TGTGCCAGTAGTATATACCCAGGGAGAAATGAAAAACTGTTTTTT
CDR3: CASSIYPGRNEKLFF

J: TRBJ2-3
D: NA
V: TRBV29-1
size: NA
DNA: TGCAGCGTTTCTCGTGTGGGGCTAGCAGCAGATACGCAGTATTTT
CDR3: CSVSRVGLAADTQYF

J: TRBJ2-3
D: TRBD1
V: TRBV7-3
size: NA
DNA: TGTGCCAGCAGCACGACAGGGGTGACAGATACGCAGTATTTT
CDR3: CASSTTGVTDTQYF

J: TRBJ2-3
D: TRBD2
V: TRBV9
size: NA
DNA: TGTGCCAGCAGCGTAGGGGGAGGGGCCAGCACAGATACGCAGTATTTT
CDR3: CASSVGGGASTDTQYF

J: TRBJ2-1
D: NA
V: TRBV5-6
size: NA
DNA: TGTGCCAGCAGCTTGTTGAGTGGCCTAGGCGATGAGCAGTTCTTC
CDR3: CASSLLSGLGDEQFF

J: TRBJ1-2
D: TRBD1
V: TRBV7-2
size: NA
DNA: TGTGCCAGCAGCCGCCGGGACAGGGATGGCTACACCTTC
CDR3: CASSRRDRDGYTF

J: TRBJ1-2
D: TRBD1
V: TRBV18
size: NA
DNA: TGTGCCAGCTCTCCGGACAGGTCCTATGGCTACACCTTC
CDR3: CASSPDRSYGYTF

J: TRBJ1-5
D: NA
V: TRBV28
size: NA
DNA: TGTGCCGTTGACTCGGGGTGGCCCCAGCATTTT
CDR3: CAVDSGWPQHF

J: TRBJ2-2
D: NA
V: TRBV11-3
size: NA
DNA: TGTGCCAGCAGCTTAGGACACCAGGGTGTTGCCGGGGAGCTGTTTTTT
CDR3: CASSLGHQGVAGELFF

J: TRBJ2-2
D: TRBD2
V: TRBV11-3
size: NA
DNA: TGTGCCAGCAGCCCCTCAACTAGCGAGAACACCGGGGAGCTGTTTTTT
CDR3: CASSPSTSENTGELFF

J: TRBJ2-3
D: TRBD2
V: TRBV7-2
size: NA
DNA: TGTGCCAGCAGCTCTAGACTAGCGGGAGCAGATACGCAGTATTTT
CDR3: CASSSRLAGADTQYF

J: TRBJ2-6
D: NA
V: TRBV27
size: NA
DNA: TGTGCCAGCAGTTCAGGGGTCTCTGGGGCCAACGTCCTGACTTTC
CDR3: CASSSGVSGANVLTF

J: TRBJ2-1
D: TRBD2
V: TRBV5-1
size: NA
DNA: TGCGCCAGCAGCTTGGTAAGGAGCGGGGTCCCTTGGGATGAGCAGTTCTTC
CDR3: CASSLVRSGVPWDEQFF

J: TRBJ2-3
D: NA
V: TRBV19
size: NA
DNA: TGTGCCAGTAGTATCAGGGGCAAAACAGATACGCAGTATTTT
CDR3: CASSIRGKTDTQYF

J: TRBJ2-1
D: NA
V: TRBV7-2
size: NA
DNA: TGTGCCAGCAGCTTAGTTTATGGCGAGCAGTTCTTC
CDR3: CASSLVYGEQFF

J: TRBJ1-3
D: NA
V: TRBV7-9
size: NA
DNA: TGTGCCAGCAGCTTAGGGGACTCTGGAAACACCATATATTTT
CDR3: CASSLGDSGNTIYF

J: TRBJ2-3
D: TRBD1
V: TRBV6-6
size: NA
DNA: TGTGCCAGCAGGGACTTGGACAGGGGCCCAGATACGCAGTATTTT
CDR3: CASRDLDRGPDTQYF

J: TRBJ2-7
D: NA
V: TRBV7-8
size: NA
DNA: TGTGCCAGCAGCCACACTAGATTCCCCTACGAGCAGTACTTC
CDR3: CASSHTRFPYEQYF

J: TRBJ1-2
D: TRBD1
V: TRBV23-1
size: NA
DNA: TGCGCCAGCAGTCACCTTCGACAGGGGGCGACGGATGGCTACACCTTC
CDR3: CASSHLRQGATDGYTF

J: TRBJ2-7
D: TRBD2
V: TRBV28
size: NA
DNA: TGTGCCAGCAGTTCCCTCGTGACTAGCGGGAGGCCTAGCTCCTACGAGCAGTACTTC
CDR3: CASSSLVTSGRPSSYEQYF

J: TRBJ2-1
D: TRBD2
V: TRBV19
size: NA
DNA: TGTGCCAGTAGGGAACGGACTAGCGGATACAATGAGCAGTTCTTC
CDR3: CASRERTSGYNEQFF

J: TRBJ1-3
D: NA
V: TRBV15
size: once
DNA: TGTGCCACCAGCAGAGGCCCTTCCGGGGGAAACACCATATATTTT
CDR3: CATSRGPSGGNTIYF

J: TRBJ2-3
D: NA
V: TRBV11-2
size: NA
DNA: TGTGCCAGCAGCTCGACTACCACAGATACGCAGTATTTT
CDR3: CASSSTTTDTQYF

J: TRBJ2-7
D: NA
V: TRBV27
size: NA
DNA: TGTGCCAGCAGCTGGGGGGGGCGGGGTTGGGAGCAGTACTTC
CDR3: CASSWGGRGWEQYF

J: TRBJ2-6
D: NA
V: TRBV7-3
size: NA
DNA: TGTGCCAGCAGCTTAAGACCGCTCTTAGGGGCCAACGTCCTGACTTTC
CDR3: CASSLRPLLGANVLTF

J: TRBJ2-2
D: NA
V: TRBV30
size: once
DNA: TGTGCCTGGAAGGCAGGCGCTAATTGGGCCGGGGAGCTGTTTTTT
CDR3: CAWKAGANWAGELFF